This T cell receptor (beta chain) appears in the sequencing data of a study of T cells in narcolepsy. About the research overall: Healthy controls were enrolled alongside patients with narcolepsy type 1 or type 2.

The repertoire was sequenced with immunoSEQ multiplex PCR; TCRdb's copy has only in-frame clones and lacks some. In the table there are 36,000 or so clones, 87% of which are singletons. The V and J ends lost 3 bases and 3 bases respectively, with 9 bases between them. The CDR3 covers 13 residues. From germline, CDR1 is SGHKS and CDR2 YYEKEE (reference sequence). The V gene is TRBV5-5, the J gene TRBJ1-1; the D gene is possibly TRBD1 (6 bases). The sequencing sample was made of CD45RA- memory CD4+ T cells from PBMCs. This receptor was taken from a human donor with narcolepsy. The CDR3 spells CASSWQGHTEAFF. CDR3 sequence (DNA): TGTGCCAGCAGCTGGCAGGGGCACACTGAAGCTTTCTTT.